These T cell receptor beta chains were read from a single sample in a study of T-cell memory formation after mild COVID-19. TCRdb fed the 5' RACE reads into MiXCR, producing one record per CDR3 protein. The profile shows about 620,000 distinct CDR3 sequences, approximately 19% of them singletons. What was sequenced was PBMCs or a T cell subset sorted from them (not recorded which). The receptors were sampled from an adult woman who had mild COVID-19 (a few samples of this study predate the infection). Cell type and time point are not known. CDR3s include the opening cysteine and the closing phenylalanine or tryptophan. Fields, in order: J gene, clone size, V gene, CDR3 length, D gene, CDR3 DNA, CDR3 protein. A D gene is named only where the DNA matches it firmly. Clone size is shown for a subset of rows, as once, few, many or a class of expanded clone.

>TRBJ2-5|-|TRBV7-2|16|-
TGTGCCAGCAGCTTAGTAGTCGGAGCCTTAGGGGAGACCCAGTACTTC
CASSLVVGALGETQYF
>TRBJ2-7|-|TRBV5-1|14|-
TGCGCCAGCAGCTTGGTTGTCGGGGAGCACGAGCAGTACTTC
CASSLVVGEHEQYF
>TRBJ1-6|few|TRBV5-1|14|TRBD1
TGCGCCAGCAGCCCGGACAGGGAGGGGTCACCCCTCCACTTT
CASSPDREGSPLHF
>TRBJ2-1|-|TRBV4-2|15|-
TGTGCCAGCAGCCAAGAACAGTTTCGGTACAATGAGCAGTTCTTC
CASSQEQFRYNEQFF
>TRBJ1-2|few|TRBV5-6|17|-
TGTGCCAGCAGCTCCCCGATTAACAGGGAATTCAACTATGGCTACACCTTC
CASSSPINREFNYGYTF
>TRBJ1-1|few|TRBV24-1|13|-
TGTGCCACCAGTGATCCCGGACATCCCAAAGCTTTCTTT
CATSDPGHPKAFF
>TRBJ1-5|-|TRBV5-5|15|-
TGTGCCAGCAGCTTTGACAGATATAGCAATCAGCCCCAGCATTTT
CASSFDRYSNQPQHF
>TRBJ2-7|-|TRBV20-1|13|TRBD1
TGCAGTGCTACCCGGGACAGGGGCTACGAGCAGTACTTC
CSATRDRGYEQYF
>TRBJ2-7|-|TRBV12-3/TRBV12-4|13|TRBD1
TGTGCCAGCAGTCCACGGACAGGGGGCGAGCAGTACTTC
CASSPRTGGEQYF
>TRBJ1-1|-|TRBV7-2|14|-
TGTGCCAGCAGCTTCCCGGCTCAGTACGCTGAAGCTTTCTTT
CASSFPAQYAEAFF
>TRBJ1-2|-|TRBV6-5|17|TRBD1
TGTGCCAGCAGTTCCTCCGGGACAGGGGAATCGAACTATGGCTACACCTTC
CASSSSGTGESNYGYTF
>TRBJ2-5|-|TRBV5-1|17|-
TGCGCCAGCAGCTCATCCATCCGAGCGGTTGTACAAGAGACCCAGTACTTC
CASSSSIRAVVQETQYF
>TRBJ1-2|-|TRBV12-3/TRBV12-4|19|TRBD1
TGTGCCAGCAGCTCTAAGGACAGGGTTGACGGTCCCGAAAACTATGGCTACACCTTC
CASSSKDRVDGPENYGYTF
>TRBJ2-1|-|TRBV29-1|14|-
TGCAGCGTAGCCGGAGGGGTGAGGGACAATGAGCAGTTCTTC
CSVAGGVRDNEQFF
>TRBJ2-7|few|TRBV29-1|12|TRBD1
TGCAGCGTAAGACAGGGGGCGAGGGAGCAGTACTTC
CSVRQGAREQYF
>TRBJ2-1|few|TRBV7-2|13|-
TGTGCCAGCAACTTCCCGGGGGCCGATGAGCAGTTCTTC
CASNFPGADEQFF
>TRBJ1-1|-|TRBV29-1|17|TRBD1
TGCAGCGTTGCCCACCACGGGGGACAGGGGTATAACACTGAAGCTTTCTTT
CSVAHHGGQGYNTEAFF
>TRBJ1-1|-|TRBV21-1|14|-
TGTGCCAGCAGCAGAGCAGGTGAGAACACTGAAGCTTTCTTT
CASSRAGENTEAFF
>TRBJ2-7|-|TRBV7-8|15|TRBD1
TGTGCCAGCAGCCTACGGACAGGGAGCGCCTACGAGCAGTACTTC
CASSLRTGSAYEQYF
>TRBJ2-3|-|TRBV6-6|15|TRBD2
TGTGCCAGCAGCCCGGGCGGGGGGGCCGCAGATACGCAGTATTTT
CASSPGGGAADTQYF
>TRBJ2-2|few|TRBV3-1|15|TRBD1
TGTGCCAGCAGCCAAAGGGACAGGGCTGGCGGGGAGCTGTTTTTT
CASSQRDRAGGELFF
>TRBJ1-1|-|TRBV4-2|16|TRBD1
TGTGCCAGCAGCCAAGATCCCGGGACAGGGGTTACTGAAGCTTTCTTT
CASSQDPGTGVTEAFF
>TRBJ2-4|-|TRBV2|14|-
TGTGCCAGCAGAACAAGTATAGCCAAAAACATTCAGTACTTC
CASRTSIAKNIQYF
>TRBJ2-2|few|TRBV5-1|16|-
TGCGCCAGCAGCTTGGACCCGGGACATAACACCGGGGAGCTGTTTTTT
CASSLDPGHNTGELFF
>TRBJ2-5|-|TRBV7-9|15|-
TGTGCCAGCAGCTTAGCAGCGGGCAGCCAAGAGACCCAGTACTTC
CASSLAAGSQETQYF
>TRBJ2-2|few|TRBV10-3|16|TRBD2
TGTGCCATCAGTGGACTAGCGGAGACTAACACCGGGGAGCTGTTTTTT
CAISGLAETNTGELFF
>TRBJ2-2|-|TRBV2|12|TRBD2
TGTGCCGGAAAGCGGGATGCCGGGGAGCTGTTTTTT
CAGKRDAGELFF
>TRBJ1-1|-|TRBV7-2|13|-
TGTGCCAGCAGCTTAGGCTGGGTCGCTGAAGCTTTCTTT
CASSLGWVAEAFF
>TRBJ2-1|few|TRBV9|14|TRBD1
TGTGCCAGCAGCGCCACGACGGACAGGAATGAGCAGTTCTTC
CASSATTDRNEQFF
>TRBJ2-2|few|TRBV15|14|-
TGTGCCACCAGCAGAGATGAGGATCCCGGGGAGCTGTTTTTT
CATSRDEDPGELFF
>TRBJ1-5|few|TRBV12-3/TRBV12-4|16|TRBD1
TGTGCCAGCAGACGAGGACAGGGGTTCAAGAATCAGCCCCAGCATTTT
CASRRGQGFKNQPQHF
>TRBJ2-7|few|TRBV27|14|TRBD2
TGTGCCAGCAGTGCCGGGCTAGCGGTCTACGAGCAGTACTTC
CASSAGLAVYEQYF
>TRBJ2-3|few|TRBV15|13|-
TGTGCCACCAGCAGAGGGGTCACAGATACGCAGTATTTT
CATSRGVTDTQYF
>TRBJ1-1|-|TRBV4-2|14|-
TGTGCCAGCAGCCTAGGACGGCAGGGCTGGAGAGCTTTCTTT
CASSLGRQGWRAFF
>TRBJ2-4|-|TRBV20-1|15|TRBD2
TGCAGTGCTCGGACTAGCGGGATCACCAAAAACATTCAGTACTTC
CSARTSGITKNIQYF
>TRBJ1-5|few|TRBV23-1|16|-
TGCGCCAGCAGTCGGCCGCTTGCCTACGGCAATCAGCCCCAGCATTTT
CASSRPLAYGNQPQHF
>TRBJ2-7|-|TRBV20-1|12|-
TGCAGTCCGCTCGAGAGTGGCTACGAGCAGTACTTC
CSPLESGYEQYF
>TRBJ2-7|-|TRBV20-1|13|-
TGCAGTGCTCAAAGACCCGGCGCCTACGAGCAGTACTTC
CSAQRPGAYEQYF
>TRBJ1-2|-|TRBV10-3|13|-
TGTGCCATCAGTTCGGACAGCGACTATGGCTACACCTTC
CAISSDSDYGYTF
>TRBJ2-7|-|TRBV24-1|11|-
TGTGCCACCAGTGTACGGGACGAGCAGTACTTC
CATSVRDEQYF
>TRBJ2-3|-|TRBV7-3|15|TRBD1
TGTGCCAGCAGACTCACAGGGGGCTTCACAGATACGCAGTATTTT
CASRLTGGFTDTQYF
>TRBJ2-3|-|TRBV12-3/TRBV12-4|17|-
TGTGCCAGCAGACCTCCCCAGGGGGGTTATTTTGAAGATACGCAGTATTTT
CASRPPQGGYFEDTQYF
>TRBJ2-7|-|TRBV3-1|12|-
TGTGCCAGCAGCCAAGACCGGGCAGCTCAGTACTTC
CASSQDRAAQYF
>TRBJ2-7|-|TRBV19|15|TRBD1
TGTGCCAGTAGTATTTGGGACAGTTCGCCCTACGAGCAGTACTTC
CASSIWDSSPYEQYF
>TRBJ2-5|-|TRBV7-9|14|TRBD1
TGTGCCAGCAGCCACAGGGGCAGCCAAGAGACCCAGTACTTC
CASSHRGSQETQYF
>TRBJ2-1|few|TRBV7-9|17|-
TGTGCCAGCAGCATAACGAATCCACTAGGCTCCTACAATGAGCAGTTCTTC
CASSITNPLGSYNEQFF
>TRBJ1-2|-|TRBV4-3|15|-
TGCGCCAGCAGCCAAGAACTACTCCCAGGGTATGGCTACACCTTC
CASSQELLPGYGYTF
>TRBJ2-5|once|TRBV4-1|14|-
TGCGCCAGCAGCCAAGGAGTTAACCAAGAGACCCAGTACTTC
CASSQGVNQETQYF
>TRBJ2-7|few|TRBV7-9|15|-
TGTGCCAGCAGCTTCGGGGGGCCATCCATCAACGAGCAGTACTTC
CASSFGGPSINEQYF
>TRBJ2-5|-|TRBV5-1|15|-
TGCGCCAGCAGCTTGTTTGGGAGTGGCGGAGAGACCCAGTACTTC
CASSLFGSGGETQYF
>TRBJ2-4|many|TRBV5-1|15|-
TGCGCCAGCAGCTTCGGGGTAGGGGCCAAAAACATTCAGTACTTC
CASSFGVGAKNIQYF
>TRBJ2-7|-|TRBV10-3|12|-
TGTGCCATCAGTGATCTAGCGACTGAGCAGTACTTC
CAISDLATEQYF
>TRBJ2-4|-|TRBV29-1|13|-
TGCAGCGCCCGATCAGAAGGCAAAAACATTCAGTACTTC
CSARSEGKNIQYF
>TRBJ2-7|many|TRBV7-6|14|-
TGTGCCAGCGGAGGTTTTGGCGACTCCTACGAGCAGTACTTC
CASGGFGDSYEQYF
>TRBJ1-4|-|TRBV7-9|14|-
TGTGCCAGCAGCTTAGCAGGTCGACGTGAAAAACTGTTTTTT
CASSLAGRREKLFF